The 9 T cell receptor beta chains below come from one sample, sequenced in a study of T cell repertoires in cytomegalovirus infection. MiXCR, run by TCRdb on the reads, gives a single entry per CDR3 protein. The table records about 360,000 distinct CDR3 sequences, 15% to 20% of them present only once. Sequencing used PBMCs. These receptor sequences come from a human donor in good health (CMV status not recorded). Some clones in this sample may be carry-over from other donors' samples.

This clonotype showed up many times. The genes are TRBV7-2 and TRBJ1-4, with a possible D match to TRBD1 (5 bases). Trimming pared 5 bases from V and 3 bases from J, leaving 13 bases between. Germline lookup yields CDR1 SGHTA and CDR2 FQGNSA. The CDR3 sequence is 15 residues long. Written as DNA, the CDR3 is TGTGCCAGCAGCCCCCCGGGGGGTGCTAATGAAAAACTGTTTTTT. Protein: CASSPPGGANEKLFF.

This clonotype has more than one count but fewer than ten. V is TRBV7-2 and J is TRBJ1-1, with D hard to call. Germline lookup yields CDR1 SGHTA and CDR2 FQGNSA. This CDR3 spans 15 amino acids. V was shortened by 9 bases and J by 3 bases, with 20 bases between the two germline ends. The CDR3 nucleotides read TGTGCCAGTCTATCGGCGGGCCTCATACACACTGAAGCTTTCTTT. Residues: CASLSAGLIHTEAFF.

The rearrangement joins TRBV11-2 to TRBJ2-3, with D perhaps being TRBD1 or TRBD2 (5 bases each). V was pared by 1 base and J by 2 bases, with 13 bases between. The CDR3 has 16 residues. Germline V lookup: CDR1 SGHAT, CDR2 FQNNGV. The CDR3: CASSLVGRVPTDTQYF. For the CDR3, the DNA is TGTGCCAGCAGCTTAGTGGGGCGGGTTCCCACAGATACGCAGTATTTT.

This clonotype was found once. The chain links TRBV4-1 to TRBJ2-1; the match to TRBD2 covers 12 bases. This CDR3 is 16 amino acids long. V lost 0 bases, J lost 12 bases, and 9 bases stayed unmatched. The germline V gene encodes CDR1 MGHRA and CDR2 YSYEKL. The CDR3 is CASSQERDTSGGRQFF. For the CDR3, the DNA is TGCGCCAGCAGCCAAGAAAGAGACACTAGCGGGGGGCGGCAGTTCTTC.

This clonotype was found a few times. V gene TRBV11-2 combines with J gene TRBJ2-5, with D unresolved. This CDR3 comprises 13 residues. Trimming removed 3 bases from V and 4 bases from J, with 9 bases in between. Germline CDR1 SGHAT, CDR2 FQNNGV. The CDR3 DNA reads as TGTGCCAGCAGCTTGGCAACCCCAGAGACCCAGTACTTC. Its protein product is CASSLATPETQYF.

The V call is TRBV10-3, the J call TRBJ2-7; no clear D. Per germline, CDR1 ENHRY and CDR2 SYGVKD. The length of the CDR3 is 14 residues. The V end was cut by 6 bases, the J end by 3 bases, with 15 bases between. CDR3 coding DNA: TGTGCCATCAGCCCTGACGGTGACCGCTACGAGCAGTACTTC. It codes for CAISPDGDRYEQYF.

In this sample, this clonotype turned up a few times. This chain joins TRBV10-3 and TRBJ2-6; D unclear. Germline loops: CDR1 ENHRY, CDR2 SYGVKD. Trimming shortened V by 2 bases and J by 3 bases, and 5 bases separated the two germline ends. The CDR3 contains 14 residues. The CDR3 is CAISEQGGANVLTF. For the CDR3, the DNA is TGTGCCATCAGTGAGCAAGGTGGGGCCAACGTCCTGACTTTC.

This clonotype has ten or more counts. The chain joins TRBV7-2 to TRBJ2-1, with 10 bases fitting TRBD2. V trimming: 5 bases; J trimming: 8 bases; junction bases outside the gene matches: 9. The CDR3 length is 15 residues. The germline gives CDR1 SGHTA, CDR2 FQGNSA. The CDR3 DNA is TGTGCCAGCAGCCAGGGAAGCGGGGGGGCCTATGAGCAGTTCTTC. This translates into CASSQGSGGAYEQFF.

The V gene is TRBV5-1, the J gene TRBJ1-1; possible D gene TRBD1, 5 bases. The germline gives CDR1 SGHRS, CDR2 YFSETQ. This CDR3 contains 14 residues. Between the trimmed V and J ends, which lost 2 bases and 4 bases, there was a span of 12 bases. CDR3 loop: CASSFGGGSTEAFF. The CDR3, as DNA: TGCGCCAGCAGCTTTGGGGGGGGATCCACTGAAGCTTTCTTT.